Listed below are T cell receptor beta chains from one sample, sequenced in a study of early T cells in non-severe SARS-CoV-2 infection. One entry per CDR3 protein, called by TCRdb with MiXCR from the 5' RACE reads. Of around 70,000 distinct CDR3 sequences listed, about 12% were seen once; the top ten hold about 5%. Sequencing input: whole blood. The origin of the receptors is an adult who was a healthcare worker with PCR-confirmed SARS-CoV-2 infection or an uninfected control (not recorded which). Each CDR3 is given with its conserved first and last residue. A D gene is named only where the DNA matches it firmly. Expanded clones get a size class; other rows say once, few or many, or leave the size out.

v_call,clone_size,j_call,d_call,cdr3_length,cdr3_nt,cdr3_aa
TRBV6-1,few,TRBJ1-5,-,13,TGTGCCAGCAAAGGACAGATCAATCAGCCCCAGCATTTT,CASKGQINQPQHF
TRBV12-5,few,TRBJ1-1,TRBD1,18,TGTGCTAGTGGTTTGTTCACCGGGACAGGGCCCCAGAACACTGAAGCTTTCTTT,CASGLFTGTGPQNTEAFF
TRBV12-3/TRBV12-4,many,TRBJ2-7,-,14,TGTGCCAGCAGGTCCCAGGGAAGTGTCTACGAGCAGTACTTC,CASRSQGSVYEQYF
TRBV20-1,many,TRBJ1-6,-,15,TGCAGTGCTAGGCCCCAGGGGTCCTATAATTCACCCCTCCACTTT,CSARPQGSYNSPLHF
TRBV7-2,many,TRBJ1-5,-,15,TGTGCCAGCAGCTTAGAGGCAGCCATCTATCAGCCCCAGCATTTT,CASSLEAAIYQPQHF
TRBV2,few,TRBJ1-5,-,15,TGTGCCAGCAGGTGGCGGGTAGGGGACTCGGAGCCCCAGCATTTT,CASRWRVGDSEPQHF
TRBV19,few,TRBJ2-7,TRBD1,14,TGTGCCAGTAGTACGTACAGGGGCATCGACGAGCAGTACTTC,CASSTYRGIDEQYF
TRBV20-1,-,TRBJ2-4,TRBD2,11,TGCAGTGCTAAGGGACTAGCGGGAACCTTTTTC,CSAKGLAGTFF
TRBV29-1,-,TRBJ1-2,TRBD1,15,TGCAGCGTTGATGGGGCAGGGAGGGGGCACTATGGCTACACCTTC,CSVDGAGRGHYGYTF
TRBV4-1,-,TRBJ2-1,-,15,TGCGCCAGCAGCCAACCCGCCGGGGGTATCACTCGGGTGTTCTTC,CASSQPAGGITRVFF
TRBV27,few,TRBJ2-1,-,16,TGTGCCAGCAGTCCCCACGCGGCGGCTTCCTACAATGAGCAGTTCTTC,CASSPHAAASYNEQFF
TRBV5-5,-,TRBJ2-7,TRBD1,15,TGTGCCAGCAGCCCCCGGCCGGGACAGGGGGACGAGCAGTACTTC,CASSPRPGQGDEQYF
TRBV4-1,-,TRBJ2-7,TRBD2,16,TGCGCCAGCAGCCAGGTAGCGGGAGTATGGTCCTACGAGCAGTACTTC,CASSQVAGVWSYEQYF
TRBV29-1,many,TRBJ2-3,-,13,TGCAGCGTTCGTCAGGGTGGCACAGATACGCAGTATTTT,CSVRQGGTDTQYF
TRBV29-1,-,TRBJ2-7,-,13,TGCAGCGTTGTTTATGGGTTCTCCTACGAGCAGTACTTC,CSVVYGFSYEQYF
TRBV12-3/TRBV12-4,-,TRBJ2-4,TRBD2,16,TGTGCCAGCAGCTTACTAGCGGTACTAGCCAAAAACATTCAGTACTTC,CASSLLAVLAKNIQYF
TRBV7-8,few,TRBJ1-2,-,17,TGTGCCAGCAGCTTCCGGGCACTAGGGGGATCTAACTATGGCTACACCTTC,CASSFRALGGSNYGYTF
TRBV6-1,few,TRBJ1-1,TRBD1,14,TGTGCCAACAGTGTAGGGCAGGGGGGGACTGAAGCTTTCTTT,CANSVGQGGTEAFF
TRBV11-3,-,TRBJ2-1,-,15,TGTGCCAGCAGCCAAGGGGTAACCTCTTACAATGAGCAGTTCTTC,CASSQGVTSYNEQFF
TRBV29-1,few,TRBJ2-1,-,12,TGCAGCGTTGGACCAACATACAATGAGCAGTTCTTC,CSVGPTYNEQFF
TRBV12-3/TRBV12-4,few,TRBJ2-3,-,13,TGTGCCAGCAGTGCCGGGTGGCAAGATACGCAGTATTTT,CASSAGWQDTQYF
TRBV20-1,few,TRBJ2-1,TRBD2,16,TGCAGTGCCGCGAGTTTGAGCGGGGAAAATCGGAATGAGCAGTTCTTC,CSAASLSGENRNEQFF
TRBV7-9,few,TRBJ2-1,TRBD2,16,TGTGCCAGCAGCCCACTAGCGGGAACGGGTGTAAATGAGCAGTTCTTC,CASSPLAGTGVNEQFF
TRBV5-5,many,TRBJ2-1,TRBD2,15,TGTGCCAGCAGCTTGGTAGCGGGAGCCCACAATGAGCAGTTCTTC,CASSLVAGAHNEQFF
TRBV21-1,few,TRBJ1-6,-,17,TGTGCCAGCAGCCTAAGTGGAGATCTGGGGGGTGATTCACCCCTCCACTTT,CASSLSGDLGGDSPLHF
TRBV6-5,many,TRBJ2-7,TRBD2,14,TGTGCCAGCAGTCCCACTAGCGGGAAGGCCGAGCAGTACTTC,CASSPTSGKAEQYF
TRBV18,few,TRBJ1-1,-,14,TGTGCCAGCTCACCAACCCAGGGGCGTACTGAAGCTTTCTTT,CASSPTQGRTEAFF
TRBV24-1,-,TRBJ2-4,-,17,TGTGCCACCAGTGGGACTACGACGGGGGTAGACAAAAACATTCAGTACTTC,CATSGTTTGVDKNIQYF
TRBV28,-,TRBJ2-7,TRBD1,16,TGTGCCAGCTGCGTCTTATCGGGACAGGGCCGGAACGAGCAGTACTTC,CASCVLSGQGRNEQYF
TRBV6-1,many,TRBJ1-6,-,16,TGTGCCAGCCGGAAGGGCACCAGCTCCTATAATTCACCCCTCCACTTT,CASRKGTSSYNSPLHF
TRBV27,many,TRBJ2-1,TRBD1,13,TGTGCCAGCAGTCAGAGACAGGGTCTTGAGCAGTTCTTC,CASSQRQGLEQFF
TRBV6-5,many,TRBJ2-1,TRBD2,15,TGTGCCAGCGTCCCCCCCCGCGGGAGGGCCAATGAGCAGTTCTTC,CASVPPRGRANEQFF
TRBV29-1,-,TRBJ2-5,-,12,TGCAGCGCGGGACCCCTAAAAGAGACCCAGTACTTC,CSAGPLKETQYF
TRBV6-4,-,TRBJ2-2,TRBD2,16,TGTGCCAGCAGTGATACTAGCGGGGGAATCACCGGGGAGCTGTTTTTT,CASSDTSGGITGELFF
TRBV7-3,many,TRBJ2-5,TRBD2,15,TGTGCCAGCAGCTCAGGCGGGGGGGCCGGAGAGACCCAGTACTTC,CASSSGGGAGETQYF
TRBV29-1,-,TRBJ1-1,-,12,TGCAGCGGACTGTCAATGAACACTGAAGCTTTCTTT,CSGLSMNTEAFF
TRBV24-1,many,TRBJ2-1,TRBD2,19,TGTGCCTCTTCCCCCCGGGAAAGGGGGCTAGCGGGAGGCTGGAATGAGCAGTTCTTC,CASSPRERGLAGGWNEQFF
TRBV20-1,many,TRBJ1-6,-,15,TGCAGTGCTAGAAGGGACGGGCCCTATAATTCACCCCTCCACTTT,CSARRDGPYNSPLHF
TRBV7-6,many,TRBJ2-5,-,14,TGTGCCAGCAGCTCGTCGAGGTTCCAAGAGACCCAGTACTTC,CASSSSRFQETQYF
TRBV20-1,few,TRBJ2-7,-,11,TGCAGTGCTGGTGGTGGGCACGAGCAGTACTTC,CSAGGGHEQYF
TRBV4-2,many,TRBJ2-2,-,17,TGTGCCAGCAGCCAAGACCTCCCGGGGTTTGGGGCCGGGGAGCTGTTTTTT,CASSQDLPGFGAGELFF
TRBV7-9,-,TRBJ1-2,TRBD1,17,TGTGCCAGCAGCTTACAGGCTTCTGGGGACAGGGAGAATGGCTACACCTTC,CASSLQASGDRENGYTF
TRBV18,few,TRBJ2-2,-,17,TGTGCCAGCTCACCTTCAGCGCAGGGGACTTACACCGGGGAGCTGTTTTTT,CASSPSAQGTYTGELFF
TRBV12-3/TRBV12-4,few,TRBJ1-1,-,13,TGTGCCACCGGCCCCCGGGACCTTCGTTTGGCTTTCTTT,CATGPRDLRLAFF
TRBV24-1,many,TRBJ2-2,TRBD2,16,TGTGCCACCAGTGACCCAACTAGCGGGAACACCGGGGAGCTGTTTTTT,CATSDPTSGNTGELFF
TRBV6-6,many,TRBJ2-7,TRBD1,17,TGTGCCAGCAGCCCGCCTCCAGCAGGGGGAAGGGGGTACGAGCAGTACTTC,CASSPPPAGGRGYEQYF
TRBV12-3/TRBV12-4,-,TRBJ2-7,-,15,TGTGCCAGCAGTCTACCGGGACTCCTCTCCTACGAGCAGTACTTC,CASSLPGLLSYEQYF
TRBV5-6,many,TRBJ2-5,-,15,TGTGCCAGCAGCTTGGTAGTCGGGGACCAAGAGACCCAGTACTTC,CASSLVVGDQETQYF
TRBV7-9,-,TRBJ1-6,-,18,TGTGCCAGCAGCTCCTCCCTCCCCGGGACGGCCCTTAATTCACCCCTCCACTTT,CASSSSLPGTALNSPLHF
TRBV29-1,few,TRBJ2-1,-,14,TGCAGCGTAGCCGGGGGCCAGGGCTCAAATGAGCAGTTCTTC,CSVAGGQGSNEQFF
TRBV7-9,-,TRBJ1-1,-,14,TGTGCCAGCAGCCCCCCGACAAGCGGAACTGAAGCTTTCTTT,CASSPPTSGTEAFF
TRBV7-9,medium-sized,TRBJ2-2,-,16,TGTGCCAGCAGCTGCCCCCAGGGTATTTGCGCCGGGGAGCTGTTTTTT,CASSCPQGICAGELFF
TRBV12-3/TRBV12-4,-,TRBJ2-1,TRBD2,14,TGTGCCAGCAGCACTAGCGTCAGTGACAATGAGCAGTTCTTC,CASSTSVSDNEQFF
TRBV7-9,-,TRBJ2-7,-,16,TGTGCCAGCAGCTTAGCGCTCGGCGGGGCATCCTACGAGCAGTACTTC,CASSLALGGASYEQYF
TRBV7-9,few,TRBJ2-1,-,14,TGTGCCAGCAGCTTAGTGGCAGCCTACAATGAGCAGTTCTTC,CASSLVAAYNEQFF